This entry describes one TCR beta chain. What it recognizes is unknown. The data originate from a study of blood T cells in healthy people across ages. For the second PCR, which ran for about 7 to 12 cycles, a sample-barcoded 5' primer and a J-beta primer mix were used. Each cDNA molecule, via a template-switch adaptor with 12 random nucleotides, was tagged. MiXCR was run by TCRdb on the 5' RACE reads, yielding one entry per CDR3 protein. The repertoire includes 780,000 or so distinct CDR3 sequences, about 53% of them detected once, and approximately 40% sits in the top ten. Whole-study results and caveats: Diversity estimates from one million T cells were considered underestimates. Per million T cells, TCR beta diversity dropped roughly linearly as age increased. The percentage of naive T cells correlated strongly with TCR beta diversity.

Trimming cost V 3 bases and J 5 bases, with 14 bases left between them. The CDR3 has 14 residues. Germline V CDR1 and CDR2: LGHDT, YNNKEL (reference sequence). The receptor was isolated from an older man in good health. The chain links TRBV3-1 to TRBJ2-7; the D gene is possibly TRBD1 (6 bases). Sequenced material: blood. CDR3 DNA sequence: TGTGCCAGCAGCCATTCCCGGGACAAGGACGAGCAGTACTTC. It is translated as CASSHSRDKDEQYF.